This paragraph covers one T cell receptor (beta chain) sequence. This specimen belongs to a study of shared clonotypes between healthy human individuals. The germline V gene encodes CDR1 MNHEY and CDR2 SVGAGI. The CDR3 contains 14 residues. The V gene lost 8 bases and the J gene lost 1 base, with 11 bases spanning the gap. Clones were sequenced by immunoSEQ multiplex PCR, and TCRdb holds only the in-frame ones, with some missing. The repertoire consists of roughly 2,000,000 clones, with roughly 95% occurring once and the leading ten covering 1% to 1.5%. CD45RO-negative cells were positively selected for CCR7, leaving out terminally differentiated effector memory CD45RA+ cells.

The V and J genes are TRBV6-5 and TRBJ2-2, with D possibly being TRBD2 (6 bases). The sequencing input was naive CD8+ T cells sorted from blood. The TCR originated in a man aged 18 to 30 in good health. The CDR3 spells CASRWGENTGELFF. The CDR3 DNA reads TGTGCCAGCCGGTGGGGGGAGAACACCGGGGAGCTGTTTTTT.